The 27 T cell receptor beta chains presented below share a single source sample, sequenced in a study of blood T cell repertoires in COVID-19. Data came from immunoSEQ multiplex PCR; TCRdb stores just in-frame clones and leaves some out. Counted here are a few hundred thousand clones, 90% occurring once; the ten biggest clones make up over 5%. The sample consisted of peripheral blood. These receptors all come from a woman aged 50 to 65 with COVID-19, enrolled during active disease.

This clone has only one observation. The V call is TRBV5-1, the J call TRBJ1-2; TRBD1 matches at 7 bases. V was pared by 5 bases and J by 5 bases, with 9 bases of the junction left unmatched. The CDR3 is made up of 14 amino acids. CDR1 and CDR2 from the germline V gene are SGHRS and YFSETQ. The CDR3: CASRPQGGQYGYTF. The CDR3 DNA reads as TGCGCCAGCAGACCCCAAGGGGGACAGTATGGCTACACCTTC.

This clone was seen once. The chain is built from TRBV7-9 and TRBJ1-1, with unresolved D. Germline lookup yields CDR1 SEHNR and CDR2 FQNEAQ (reference sequence). The V and J ends lost 5 bases and 8 bases respectively, with 15 bases between them. The CDR3 has 13 amino acids. The CDR3 reads CASSHRSAAEAFF. CDR3 DNA: TGTGCCAGCAGCCACCGTTCGGCGGCGGAAGCTTTCTTT.

The chain is built from TRBV7-8 and TRBJ2-2; 10 nucleotides match TRBD1. V trimming: 1 base; J trimming: 0 bases; junction bases outside the gene matches: 2. The CDR3 is made up of 17 amino acids. Germline assignment: CDR1 SGHVS and CDR2 FQNEAQ. This CDR3 reads CASSLVGTGANTGELFF. CDR3 DNA sequence: TGTGCCAGCAGCTTAGTCGGGACAGGGGCGAACACCGGGGAGCTGTTTTTT.

The V call is TRBV24-1, the J call TRBJ1-4; D uncertain. Germline CDR1 and CDR2: KGHDR and SFDVKD. Trimming removed 4 bases at V and 7 bases at J, with 15 bases between. The CDR3 runs to 15 residues. This chain's CDR3 is CATSDPRGSGEKLFF. As DNA, the CDR3 is TGTGCCACCAGTGACCCGCGAGGGAGCGGTGAAAAACTGTTTTTT.

The chain combines TRBV30 with TRBJ2-3, with TRBD1 identical over 10 bases. CDR3 size: 14 residues. V dropped 1 base and J dropped 6; count of bases not matched to a gene: 4. Germline CDR1 and CDR2: GTSNPN and SVGIG (reference sequence). CDR3 amino acids: CAWSGDRGMDTQYF. For the CDR3, the DNA is TGTGCCTGGAGTGGGGACAGGGGAATGGATACGCAGTATTTT.

The rearrangement uses TRBV3-1 (or the pseudogene TRBV3-2) and TRBJ1-1; TRBD1 might be the D (6 bases). The germline V gene has CDR1 LGHDT and CDR2 YNNKEL (reference sequence). The CDR3 has 15 amino acids. V lost 0 bases, J lost 1 base, and 9 bases lay in between. For the CDR3, the DNA is TGTGCCAGCAGCCAAGAGACAGGAGCGAACACTGAAGCTTTCTTT. It specifies CASSQETGANTEAFF.

The gene calls are TRBV7-9 and TRBJ2-2, with no clear D. Germline loops: CDR1 SEHNR, CDR2 FQNEAQ (reference sequence). The V gene lost 7 bases and the J gene lost 3 bases, with 9 bases spanning the gap. The CDR3 length is 13 residues. In nucleotides, the CDR3 is TGTGCCAGCATCCCGGCGGACACCGGGGAGCTGTTTTTT. This codes for CASIPADTGELFF.

This clone was observed a handful of times. This chain connects TRBV18 to TRBJ1-4; D remains unclear. V was cut by 5 bases and J by 0 bases, with 13 bases left in between. CDR1 is KGHSH, CDR2 LQKENI, per germline. There are 16 residues in the CDR3. The chain's CDR3 is CASSSGRGATNEKLFF. The CDR3 DNA is TGTGCCAGCTCATCCGGACGGGGAGCAACTAATGAAAAACTGTTTTTT.

This clone appeared a single time. The chain employs TRBV11-2 and TRBJ2-1; D gene ambiguous. Germline CDR1 reads SGHAT; CDR2 reads FQNNGV. The CDR3 totals 14 residues. V shed 5 bases and J shed 10 bases, with 18 bases lying between them. The CDR3 DNA is TGTGCCAGCAGCATAACCACTCCCCCTAACGAGCAGTTCTTC. It translates to CASSITTPPNEQFF.

This chain connects TRBV21-1 to TRBJ1-2; TRBD1, the table's D call, lacks a check against the DNA. TRBV21-1 represents a pseudogene. The CDR3 sequence is 15 residues long. The CDR3 spells CASSKTGVPYYGYTF. Written as DNA, the CDR3 is TGTGCCAGCAGCAAAACAGGGGTTCCCTACTATGGCTACACCTTC.

The chain couples TRBV7-8 to TRBJ1-1; D gene ambiguous. V was cut by 1 base and J by 1 base, with 4 bases left in between. The CDR3 sequence is 13 residues long. Looked up from germline, CDR1 is SGHVS and CDR2 is FQNEAQ. In DNA, the CDR3 is TGTGCCAGCAGCTTAGGCAGGAACACTGAAGCTTTCTTT. Translating it yields CASSLGRNTEAFF.

This clone was recorded once. CDR3 nucleotides: TGTGCTAGTGGTTTGGAATTGGGCTTATCACCCCTCCACTTT. It encodes CASGLELGLSPLHF. The chain is built from TRBV12-5 and TRBJ1-6; unclear D gene. The CDR3 runs 14 residues. Germline V gene data show CDR1 as LGHNT and CDR2 as FRNRAP. V gave up 1 base and J gave up 10 bases, with 11 bases separating them.

The V gene is TRBV7-2, the J gene TRBJ2-4; 8 nucleotides match TRBD1. This CDR3 has 14 residues. The V gene's germline CDR1 is SGHTA and CDR2 FQGNSA. After removal of 5 bases from V and 9 bases from J, the junction contained 9 bases not matched to a gene. Here the CDR3 reads CASSPRDRLTIQYF. The CDR3 DNA is TGTGCCAGCAGCCCCCGGGACAGGCTAACCATTCAGTACTTC.

The chain has TRBV19 and TRBJ2-1; D is possibly TRBD1 (6 bases). This CDR3 is built from 17 residues. Germline values: CDR1 LNHDA, CDR2 SQIVND (reference sequence). The V gene lost 3 bases and the J gene lost 4 bases, with 19 bases spanning the gap. The CDR3 here is CASSIPTAGRGYNEQFF. DNA of the CDR3: TGTGCCAGTAGTATCCCTACAGCAGGAAGGGGGTACAATGAGCAGTTCTTC.

This chain uses TRBV5-1 with TRBJ2-6; tentatively, D is TRBD1 (5 bases). V was cut by 3 bases and J by 2 bases, with 12 bases left in between. The CDR3 length is 16 residues. Germline lookup yields CDR1 SGHRS and CDR2 YFSETQ. The CDR3, as DNA: TGCGCCAGCAGCTCCCACAGGAGCACTGGGGCCAACGTCCTGACTTTC. It translates to CASSSHRSTGANVLTF.

This chain joins TRBV2 and TRBJ1-4; 7 bases are shared with TRBD1. The CDR3 contains 15 residues. Germline V CDR1 and CDR2: SNHLY, FYNNEI. The V and J ends lost 6 bases and 4 bases, in that order; junction bases with no gene match: 8. The CDR3 DNA sequence: TGTGCCAGCAGGGGCGGGACAGCAATTAATGAAAAACTGTTTTTT. Translation: CASRGGTAINEKLFF. Full variable domain (missing parts from reference TRBV2 and TRBJ1-4): EPEVTQTPSHQVTQMGQEVILRCVPISNHLYFYWYRQILGQKVEFLVSFYNNEISEKSEIFDDQFSVERPDGSNFTLKIRSTKLEDSAMYFCASRGGTAINEKLFFGSGTQLSVL.

This clone was seen a single time. The chain employs TRBV28 and TRBJ2-1; 14 bases line up with TRBD2. This CDR3 contains 19 residues. The germline CDR1 and CDR2 sequences are MDHEN and SYDVKM. Losses at the gene ends were 3 bases for V and 7 bases for J; bases not matched to a gene: 14. In DNA, the CDR3 is TGTGCCAGCAGTTTGGGACTAGCGGGAGCAGCGGGGGAGGGTAATGAGCAGTTCTTC. It specifies CASSLGLAGAAGEGNEQFF.

J is TRBJ2-3 and V is TRBV27, with 9 bases aligning to TRBD1. Germline V CDR1 and CDR2: MNHEY, SMNVEV (reference sequence). CDR3 length: 17 residues. The J segment lost 1 base and the V segment lost 5 bases, leaving 10 bases of the junction unmatched. CDR3 DNA: TGTGCCAGCAGTCCCCACATACAGGGGGCCCGCACAGATACGCAGTATTTT. It yields the protein CASSPHIQGARTDTQYF.

The chain is built from TRBV27 and TRBJ1-2; D may be TRBD1 (6 bases). The germline CDR1 and CDR2 sequences are MNHEY and SMNVEV (reference sequence). This CDR3 contains 12 residues. Trimming removed 4 bases at V and 5 bases at J, with 8 bases between. In DNA form, the CDR3 reads TGTGCCAGCAGTTCACAGGGATATGGCTACACCTTC. Translation gives CASSSQGYGYTF.

The rearrangement uses TRBV5-1 and TRBJ1-3; D remains unclear. V was pared by 5 bases and J by 4 bases, with 13 bases between. There are 14 residues in the CDR3. Germline values: CDR1 SGHRS, CDR2 YFSETQ. CDR3 loop: CASSPREGGNTIYF. CDR3 coding DNA: TGCGCCAGCAGTCCCCGGGAGGGAGGAAACACCATATATTTT. Looking up the rest from reference TRBV5-1 and TRBJ1-3 gives the full variable domain: KAGVTQTPRYLIKTRGQQVTLSCSPISGHRSVSWYQQTPGQGLQFLFEYFSETQRNKGNFPGRFSGRQFSNSRSEMNVSTLELGDSALYLCASSPREGGNTIYFGEGSWLTVV.

This rearrangement joins TRBV5-4 to TRBJ2-7; 12 bases map to TRBD2. Germline trimming cut 0 bases from V and 5 bases from J; bases unmatched to any gene: 9. CDR3 length equals 17 residues. Per germline, CDR1 SGHNT and CDR2 YYREEE (reference sequence). The CDR3 here is CASSLGQTSGSGNEQYF. DNA of the CDR3: TGTGCCAGCAGCTTGGGGCAGACTAGCGGGAGTGGAAACGAGCAGTACTTC.

The V call is TRBV29-1, the J call TRBJ2-7; 7 nucleotides match TRBD1. The CDR3 runs 16 residues. Trimming at V came to 0 bases and at J to 0 bases, leaving 8 bases not matched to a gene. CDR1 and CDR2 from the germline V gene are SQVTM and ANQGSEA. The CDR3: CSVEDWTGPSSYEQYF. The CDR3 DNA reads as TGCAGCGTTGAAGACTGGACAGGTCCGAGCTCCTACGAGCAGTACTTC.

The V and J genes are TRBV30 and TRBJ1-5; D possibly corresponds to TRBD1 (5 bases). Trimming shortened V by 0 bases and J by 6 bases, and 12 bases separated the two germline ends. Looked up from germline, CDR1 is GTSNPN and CDR2 is SVGIG (reference sequence). The CDR3 runs 14 residues. The CDR3: CAWSVQTVTQPQHF. CDR3 sequence (DNA): TGTGCCTGGAGTGTACAGACAGTGACTCAGCCCCAGCATTTT.

The chain combines TRBV12-5 with TRBJ2-1; 7 positions agree with TRBD1. V trimming: 2 bases; J trimming: 1 base; junction bases outside the gene matches: 5. Germline loops: CDR1 LGHNT, CDR2 FRNRAP. The CDR3 runs to 16 residues. CDR3 in DNA: TGTGCTAGTGGTTTGAGGCTGACAGGGTCCTACAATGAGCAGTTCTTC. Encoded protein: CASGLRLTGSYNEQFF.

The chain couples TRBV18 to TRBJ2-1; no clear D gene. The CDR3 contains 13 residues. Between the trimmed V and J ends, which lost 7 bases and 0 bases, there was a span of 7 bases. The germline V gene encodes CDR1 KGHSH and CDR2 LQKENI. CDR3 coding DNA: TGTGCCAGCTACTGGAGCTCCTACAATGAGCAGTTCTTC. This gives the protein CASYWSSYNEQFF.

CDR3 protein: CASTKKPAWRSNTGELFF. The CDR3 DNA follows: TGTGCCAGTACTAAAAAACCTGCCTGGCGGTCGAACACCGGGGAGCTGTTTTTT. The J gene is TRBJ2-2, the V gene TRBV19; D is unresolved. The CDR3 is 18 residues long. With 7 bases removed from V and 0 bases from J, the gap between germline ends came to 21 bases. Germline V gene lookup returns CDR1 LNHDA and CDR2 SQIVND (reference sequence). Full variable domain (missing parts from reference TRBV19 and TRBJ2-2): DGGITQSPKYLFRKEGQNVTLSCEQNLNHDAMYWYRQDPGQGLRLIYYSQIVNDFQKGDIAEGYSVSREKKESFPLTVTSAQKNPTAFYLCASTKKPAWRSNTGELFFGEGSRLTVL.

The table lists this clone with a few counts. The V call is TRBV30, the J call TRBJ1-1; possible D gene TRBD1, 5 bases. This CDR3 spans 15 amino acids. Between the trimmed V and J ends, which lost 4 bases and 1 base, there was a span of 16 bases. Germline V CDR1 and CDR2: GTSNPN, SVGIG (reference sequence). Here the CDR3 DNA reads TGTGCCTGGACCAAACCATGGCAGGGGAACACTGAAGCTTTCTTT. It yields the protein CAWTKPWQGNTEAFF.